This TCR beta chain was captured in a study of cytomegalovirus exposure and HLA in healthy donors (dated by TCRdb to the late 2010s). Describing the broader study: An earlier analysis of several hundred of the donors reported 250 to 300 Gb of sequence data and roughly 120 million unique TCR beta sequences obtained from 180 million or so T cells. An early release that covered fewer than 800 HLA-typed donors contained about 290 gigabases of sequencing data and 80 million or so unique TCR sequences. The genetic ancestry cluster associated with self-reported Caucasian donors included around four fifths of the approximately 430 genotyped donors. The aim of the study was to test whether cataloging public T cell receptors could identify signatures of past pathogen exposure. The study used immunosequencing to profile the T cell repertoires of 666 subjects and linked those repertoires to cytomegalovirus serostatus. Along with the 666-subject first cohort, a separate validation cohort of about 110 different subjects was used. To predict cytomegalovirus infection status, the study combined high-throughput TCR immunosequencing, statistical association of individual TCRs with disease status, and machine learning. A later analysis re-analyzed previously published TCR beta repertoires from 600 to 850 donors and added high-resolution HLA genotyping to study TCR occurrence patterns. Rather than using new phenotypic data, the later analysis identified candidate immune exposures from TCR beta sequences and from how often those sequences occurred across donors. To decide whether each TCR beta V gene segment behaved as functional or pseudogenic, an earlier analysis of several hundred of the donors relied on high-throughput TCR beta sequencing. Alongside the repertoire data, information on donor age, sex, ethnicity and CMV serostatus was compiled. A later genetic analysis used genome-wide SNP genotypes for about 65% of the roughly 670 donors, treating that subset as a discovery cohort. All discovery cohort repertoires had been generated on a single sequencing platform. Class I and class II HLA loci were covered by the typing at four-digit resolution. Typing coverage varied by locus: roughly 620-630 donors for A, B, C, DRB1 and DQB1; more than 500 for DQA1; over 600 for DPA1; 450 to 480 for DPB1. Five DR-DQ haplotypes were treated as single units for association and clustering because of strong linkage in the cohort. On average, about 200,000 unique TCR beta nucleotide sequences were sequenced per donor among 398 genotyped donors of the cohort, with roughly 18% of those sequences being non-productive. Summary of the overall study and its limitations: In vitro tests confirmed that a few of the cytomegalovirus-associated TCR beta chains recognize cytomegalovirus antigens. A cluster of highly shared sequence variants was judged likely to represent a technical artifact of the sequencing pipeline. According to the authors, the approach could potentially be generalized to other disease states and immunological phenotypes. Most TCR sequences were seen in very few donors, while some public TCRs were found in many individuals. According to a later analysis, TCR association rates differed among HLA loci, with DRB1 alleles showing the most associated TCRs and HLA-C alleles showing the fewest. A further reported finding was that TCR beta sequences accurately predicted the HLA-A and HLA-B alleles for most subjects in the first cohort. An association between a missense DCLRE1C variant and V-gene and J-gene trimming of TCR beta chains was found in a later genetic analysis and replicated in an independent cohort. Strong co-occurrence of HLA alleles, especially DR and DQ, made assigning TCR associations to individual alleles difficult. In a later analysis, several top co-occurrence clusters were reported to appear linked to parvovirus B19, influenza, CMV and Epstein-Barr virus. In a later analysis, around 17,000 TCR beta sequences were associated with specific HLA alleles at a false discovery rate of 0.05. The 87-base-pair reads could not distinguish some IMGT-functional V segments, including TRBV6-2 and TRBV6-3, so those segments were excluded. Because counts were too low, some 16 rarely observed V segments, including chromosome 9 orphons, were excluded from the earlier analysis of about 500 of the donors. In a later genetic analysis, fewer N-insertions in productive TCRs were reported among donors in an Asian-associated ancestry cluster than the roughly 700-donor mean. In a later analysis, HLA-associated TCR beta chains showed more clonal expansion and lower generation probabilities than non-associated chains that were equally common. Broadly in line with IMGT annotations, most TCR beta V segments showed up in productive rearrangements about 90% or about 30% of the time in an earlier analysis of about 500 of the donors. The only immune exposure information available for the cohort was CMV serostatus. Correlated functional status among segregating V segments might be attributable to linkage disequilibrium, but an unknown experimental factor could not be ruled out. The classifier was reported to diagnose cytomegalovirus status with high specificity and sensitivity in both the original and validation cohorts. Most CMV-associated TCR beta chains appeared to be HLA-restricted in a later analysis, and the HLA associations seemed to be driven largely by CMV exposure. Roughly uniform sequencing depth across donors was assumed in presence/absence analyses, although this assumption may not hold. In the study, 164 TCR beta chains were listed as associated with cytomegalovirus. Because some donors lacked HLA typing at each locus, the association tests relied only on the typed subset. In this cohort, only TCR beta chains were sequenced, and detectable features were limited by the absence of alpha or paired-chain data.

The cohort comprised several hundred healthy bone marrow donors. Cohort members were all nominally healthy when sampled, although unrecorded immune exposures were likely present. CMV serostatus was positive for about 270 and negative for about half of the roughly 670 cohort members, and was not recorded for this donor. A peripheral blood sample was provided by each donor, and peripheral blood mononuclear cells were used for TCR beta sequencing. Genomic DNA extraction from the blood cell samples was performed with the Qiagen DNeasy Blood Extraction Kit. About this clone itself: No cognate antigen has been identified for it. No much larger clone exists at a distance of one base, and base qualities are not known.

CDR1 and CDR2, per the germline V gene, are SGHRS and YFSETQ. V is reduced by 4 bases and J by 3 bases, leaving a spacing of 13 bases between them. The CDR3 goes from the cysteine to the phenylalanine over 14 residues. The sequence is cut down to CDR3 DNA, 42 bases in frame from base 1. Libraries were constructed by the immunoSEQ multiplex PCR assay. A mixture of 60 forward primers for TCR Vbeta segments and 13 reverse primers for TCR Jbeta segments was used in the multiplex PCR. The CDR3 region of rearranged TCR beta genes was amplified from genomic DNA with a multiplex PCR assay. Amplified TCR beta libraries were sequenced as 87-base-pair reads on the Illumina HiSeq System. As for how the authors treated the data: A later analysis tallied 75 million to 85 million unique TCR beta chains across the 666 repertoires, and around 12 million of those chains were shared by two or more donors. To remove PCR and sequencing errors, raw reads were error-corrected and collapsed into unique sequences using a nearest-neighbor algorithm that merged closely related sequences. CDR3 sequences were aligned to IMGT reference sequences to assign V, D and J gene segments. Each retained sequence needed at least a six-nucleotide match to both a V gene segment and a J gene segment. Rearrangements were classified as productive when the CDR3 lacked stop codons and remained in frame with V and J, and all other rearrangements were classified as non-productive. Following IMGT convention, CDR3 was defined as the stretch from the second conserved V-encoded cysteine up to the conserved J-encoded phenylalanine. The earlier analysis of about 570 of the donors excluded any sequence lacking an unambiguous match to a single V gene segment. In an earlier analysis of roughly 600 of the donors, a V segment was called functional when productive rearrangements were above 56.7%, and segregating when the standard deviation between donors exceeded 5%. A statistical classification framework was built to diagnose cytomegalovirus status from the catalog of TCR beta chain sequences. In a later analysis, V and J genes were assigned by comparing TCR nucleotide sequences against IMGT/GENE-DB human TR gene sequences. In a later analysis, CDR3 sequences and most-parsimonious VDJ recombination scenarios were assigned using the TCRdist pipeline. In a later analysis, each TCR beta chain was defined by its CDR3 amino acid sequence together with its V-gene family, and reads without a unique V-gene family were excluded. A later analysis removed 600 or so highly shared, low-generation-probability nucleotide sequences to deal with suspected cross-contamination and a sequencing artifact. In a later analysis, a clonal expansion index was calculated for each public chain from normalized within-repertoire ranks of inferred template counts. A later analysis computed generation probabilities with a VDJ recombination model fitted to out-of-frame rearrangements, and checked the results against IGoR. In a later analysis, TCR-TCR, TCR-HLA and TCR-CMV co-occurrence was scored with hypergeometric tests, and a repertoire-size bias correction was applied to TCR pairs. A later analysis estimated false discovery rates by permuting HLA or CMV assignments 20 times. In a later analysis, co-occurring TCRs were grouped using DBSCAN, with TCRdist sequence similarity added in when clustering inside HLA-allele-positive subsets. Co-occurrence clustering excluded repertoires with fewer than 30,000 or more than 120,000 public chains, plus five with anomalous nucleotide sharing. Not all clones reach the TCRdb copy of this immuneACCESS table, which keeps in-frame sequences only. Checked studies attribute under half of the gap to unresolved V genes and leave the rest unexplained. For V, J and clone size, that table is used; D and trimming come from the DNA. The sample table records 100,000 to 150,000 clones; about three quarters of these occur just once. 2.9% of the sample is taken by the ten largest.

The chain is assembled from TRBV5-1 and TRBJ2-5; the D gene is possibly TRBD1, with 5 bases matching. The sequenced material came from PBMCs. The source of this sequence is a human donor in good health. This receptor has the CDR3 CASSPLGREETQYF. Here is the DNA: TGCGCCAGCAGCCCCCTGGGCAGGGAAGAGACCCAGTACTTC.